The clone carrying this TCR beta chain was seen only a few times. V gave up 0 bases and J gave up 1 base; unmatched junction bases: 10. Germline V gives CDR1 SGHAT, CDR2 FQNNGV. CDR3 length: 18 amino acids. This record comes from a study of T-cell memory formation after mild COVID-19. One entry per CDR3 protein, called by TCRdb with MiXCR from the 5' RACE reads. Of 450,000 to 650,000 distinct CDR3 sequences detected, roughly a fifth appear once; the ten largest clones hold roughly 8.1%. This receptor was identified in an adult woman who had mild COVID-19 (a few samples of this study predate the infection). Cell type and time point are not known. The chain carries TRBV11-2 and TRBJ2-3; 7 bases are shared with TRBD2. The sequenced sample consisted of PBMCs or a T cell subset sorted from them (not recorded which). The CDR3 DNA is TGTGCCAGCAGCTTAGATGGGAGGGCGGGCCTCGGCACAGATACGCAGTATTTT. It codes for CASSLDGRAGLGTDTQYF.